A single sample gave rise to the 3 T cell receptor beta chains below, sequenced in a study of CD8+CD57+ T cells in acquired aplastic anemia. Using genomic DNA as the template, TCR beta VDJ and CDR3 profiling was carried out. TCRdb itself ran the reads through MiXCR, one entry per CDR3 protein. The sample gives roughly 38,000 distinct CDR3 sequences, 65% to 80% of which show up once; approximately 24% is in the top ten. Sequencing used sorted CD4+, CD8+, or CD8+CD57+ T cells (not recorded which) from PBMCs. The receptors derive from a human donor in good health, serving as a control.

This clonotype was found once. The chain is built from TRBV25-1 and TRBJ2-5, with D perhaps TRBD2 (5 bases). The CDR3 consists of 13 residues. CDR1 MGHDK and CDR2 SYGVNS come from the germline V gene. The V gene lost 5 bases and the J gene lost 5 bases, with 12 bases spanning the gap. The CDR3: CASSPPGSETQYF. The DNA for the CDR3 is TGTGCCAGCAGTCCCCCGGGATCTGAGACCCAGTACTTC.

The V and J genes are TRBV19 and TRBJ1-5; 9 bases are a match to TRBD1. The CDR3 length is 15 residues. Germline V lookup: CDR1 LNHDA, CDR2 SQIVND (reference sequence). V trimming: 3 bases; J trimming: 6 bases; junction bases outside the gene matches: 6. The CDR3 reads CASSILTGGTQPQHF. The CDR3 coding sequence is TGTGCCAGTAGTATCCTCACAGGGGGCACTCAGCCCCAGCATTTT.

The rearrangement links TRBV15 to TRBJ2-5, with no clear D. Trimming took 3 bases from V and 2 from J, leaving 7 bases between them. CDR1 LNHNV and CDR2 YYDKDF come from the germline V gene (reference sequence). This CDR3 contains 13 residues. The DNA of the CDR3 is TGTGCCACCAGCAGGTCCATACAAGAGACCCAGTACTTC. The encoded protein is CATSRSIQETQYF. Supplemented by reference TRBV15 and TRBJ2-5, the full variable domain reads DAMVIQNPRYQVTQFGKPVTLSCSQTLNHNVMYWYQQKSSQAPKLLFHYYDKDFNNEADTPDNFQSRRPNTSFCFLDIRSPGLGDTAMYLCATSRSIQETQYFGPGTRLLVL.